This entry describes one T cell receptor beta chain. As yet, its antigen is unknown. Participants comprised healthy donors of bone marrow. Germline CDR1 is MNHNS and CDR2 is SASEGT. The CDR3 spans 16 residues. V lost 4 bases, J lost 0 bases, and 16 bases lay in between. This sample was included in a study of cytomegalovirus exposure and HLA in healthy donors. Notes on the study in general: Only CMV serostatus was available as immune exposure information. A later look showed TCR association rates differing by HLA locus, highest for DRB1 and lowest for HLA-C.

The PCR employed 60 Vbeta primers together with 13 Jbeta primers. Per the original methods: An analysis that came later counted roughly 80 million unique TCR beta chains, some 11 million shared. Profiled with immunoSEQ multiplex PCR; TCRdb holds only in-frame clones, not every one. The V and J calls and the clone size are those of that table, but D and trimming were determined from the DNA. Among 65,000 or so clones, 60% to 80% were seen once, and the ten largest hold 3%. Sequencing was carried out using PBMCs. The chain joins TRBV6-1 to TRBJ2-7, with TRBD2 as a possible D gene (6 bases). This receptor was identified in a girl between 5 and 17 years old in good health and CMV-seropositive. CDR3 amino acids: CASSGRRAGSSYEQYF. In DNA, the CDR3 is TGTGCCAGCAGTGGCCGGAGGGCGGGCAGCTCCTACGAGCAGTACTTC.